Below are 21 T cell receptor beta chains sequenced from a single sample in a study of blood T cell repertoires in COVID-19. Sequencing used immunoSEQ multiplex PCR; TCRdb keeps in-frame clones, though not all of them. The top ten clones hold about 6% of a sample with approximately 90,000 clones, about 77% of them seen once. Sequencing input: peripheral blood. The receptor set was obtained from a man aged 65 to 85 with COVID-19, enrolled during active disease.

CDR3 bases: TGCAGCGTTGAACGCGGGACAGGGGGCACCGGGGAGCTGTTTTTT. Protein product: CSVERGTGGTGELFF. The chain carries TRBV29-1 and TRBJ2-2; TRBD1 agrees at 11 bases. Losses at the gene ends were 2 bases for V and 4 bases for J; bases not matched to a gene: 3. There are 15 residues in the CDR3. From germline, CDR1 is SQVTM and CDR2 ANQGSEA.

The chain combines TRBV10-3 with TRBJ2-5; D is uncertain. Germline V gene lookup returns CDR1 ENHRY and CDR2 SYGVKD. The CDR3 covers 15 residues. V was trimmed by 4 bases and J by 5 bases, leaving 17 bases between them. CDR3 DNA: TGTGCCATCAGTGCCCTGAACAATCCGCCGGAGACCCAGTACTTC. Translating it yields CAISALNNPPETQYF.

The V call is TRBV7-2, the J call TRBJ1-6; tentatively, D is TRBD1 (5 bases). V gave up 2 bases and J gave up 10 bases, with 9 bases separating them. The CDR3 has 13 residues. The germline CDR1 and CDR2 sequences are SGHTA and FQGNSA. The CDR3 region has the DNA TGTGCCAGCAGCTTACAGGGATCCTCACCCCTCCACTTT. It yields the protein CASSLQGSSPLHF.

This clone was picked up one time. This CDR3 is CASSLVGQGSYGYTF. The CDR3 DNA follows: TGCGCCAGCAGCTTGGTGGGACAGGGTAGCTATGGCTACACCTTC. V is TRBV5-1 and J is TRBJ1-2, with 9 bases fitting TRBD1. CDR1 and CDR2 from the germline V gene are SGHRS and YFSETQ. V shed 0 bases and J 4 bases; nucleotides not matched to a gene: 4. The CDR3 totals 15 residues.

This clone was detected once. V is TRBV5-1 and J is TRBJ2-2; D not certain. The V end lost 0 bases, the J end lost 2 bases, and 8 bases lay between the germline ends. The germline gives CDR1 SGHRS, CDR2 YFSETQ. This CDR3 comprises 15 residues. CDR3 residues: CASSLGLQNTGELFF. The CDR3 nucleotides are TGCGCCAGCAGCTTGGGACTGCAAAACACCGGGGAGCTGTTTTTT.

V and J are TRBV19 and TRBJ2-1; the match to TRBD2 covers 13 bases. Germline V CDR1 and CDR2: LNHDA, SQIVND (reference sequence). Germline trimming cut 1 base from V and 0 bases from J; bases unmatched to any gene: 0. The CDR3 contains 17 residues. The CDR3 DNA reads TGTGCCAGTAGTATAGGGACTAGCGGGAGCTCCTACAATGAGCAGTTCTTC. Protein sequence: CASSIGTSGSSYNEQFF.

The V and J genes are TRBV29-1 and TRBJ2-3; D possibly corresponds to TRBD2 (5 bases). The CDR3 runs to 11 residues. Germline V gene sequence: CDR1 SQVTM, CDR2 ANQGSEA. V lost 4 bases and J lost 5, with 7 bases in between. The CDR3 DNA reads TGCAGCGTTGTAAGCGGAGATACGCAGTATTTT. As protein: CSVVSGDTQYF.

The chain couples TRBV29-1 to TRBJ2-5; TRBD1 matches at 8 bases. This CDR3 region has 14 residues. With 4 bases clipped from V and 4 bases from J, the junction kept 8 bases outside the gene matches. The germline CDR1 and CDR2 sequences are SQVTM and ANQGSEA. This chain's CDR3 is CSVGWTGRGETQYF. CDR3 DNA: TGCAGCGTTGGTTGGACAGGGCGGGGAGAGACCCAGTACTTC.

This chain joins TRBV6-6 and TRBJ2-7, with TRBD1 identical over 8 bases. CDR1 is MNHNY and CDR2 is SVGAGI in the germline V gene (reference sequence). The CDR3 has 16 residues. J was trimmed by 3 bases and V by 2 bases; bases with no gene match: 9. The CDR3 here is CASSYQTGVLYYEQYF. CDR3 bases: TGTGCCAGCAGTTACCAGACAGGGGTCTTATACTACGAGCAGTACTTC.

This clone was counted between two and nine times. The V call is TRBV28, the J call TRBJ2-1; 11 bases line up with TRBD1. Germline loops: CDR1 MDHEN, CDR2 SYDVKM. The V gene end was trimmed by 5 bases and the J gene end by 8 bases; junction bases not matched to a gene: 11. The CDR3 runs 16 residues. CDR3 protein: CASSPLRTGGKDEQFF. The CDR3 DNA reads as TGTGCCAGCAGTCCTCTCCGGACAGGGGGCAAGGATGAGCAGTTCTTC.

The V and J genes are TRBV14 and TRBJ1-6, with unresolved D. This CDR3 spans 14 amino acids. The V end was cut by 0 bases, the J end by 14 bases, with 14 bases between. Germline assignment: CDR1 SGHDN and CDR2 FVKESK. This chain's CDR3 is CASSQELGRWALHF. CDR3 nucleotides: TGTGCCAGCAGCCAAGAACTCGGCAGGTGGGCCCTCCACTTT.

V is TRBV7-2 and J is TRBJ2-5; 10 nucleotides match TRBD2. V lost 1 base, J lost 1 base, and 3 bases stayed unmatched. In germline, CDR1 is SGHTA, CDR2 FQGNSA. The CDR3 contains 16 residues. The CDR3 DNA follows: TGTGCCAGCAGCTTAGAGAGCGGGGGGGTCCAAGAGACCCAGTACTTC. Translation gives CASSLESGGVQETQYF.

A single count supports this clone. The J gene is TRBJ2-2, the V gene TRBV28; TRBD1 agrees at 8 bases. CDR1 is MDHEN and CDR2 is SYDVKM in the germline V gene. J gave up 1 base and V 5 bases, and 3 bases lay outside the gene matches. There are 15 residues in the CDR3. The CDR3 region is CASSPGQVNTGELFF. DNA of the CDR3: TGTGCCAGCAGTCCGGGACAGGTGAACACCGGGGAGCTGTTTTTT.

This clone occurred once. The genes are TRBV5-4 and TRBJ1-1; unclear D gene. The length of the CDR3 is 12 residues. Germline V gene lookup returns CDR1 SGHNT and CDR2 YYREEE (reference sequence). Trimming shortened V by 2 bases and J by 3 bases, and 5 bases separated the two germline ends. The CDR3 loop is CASSFPYTEAFF. The CDR3 nucleotides are TGTGCCAGCAGCTTCCCGTACACTGAAGCTTTCTTT.

The chain employs TRBV9 and TRBJ1-1; D is unresolved. Germline CDR1 SGDLS, CDR2 YYNGEE. Trimming cost V 2 bases and J 0 bases, with 14 bases left between them. This CDR3 spans 16 amino acids. DNA for the CDR3: TGTGCCAGCAGCGTGTGGGCAGACCCCTTGAACACTGAAGCTTTCTTT. This encodes CASSVWADPLNTEAFF.

This chain links TRBV7-9 with TRBJ1-2; 8 nucleotides match TRBD1. The CDR3 is made up of 13 amino acids. V lost 2 bases and J lost 7; bases outside the gene matches: 3. Germline V gene data show CDR1 as SEHNR and CDR2 as FQNEAQ (reference sequence). CDR3 in amino acids: CASSLTGGRGYTF. DNA of the CDR3: TGTGCCAGCAGCTTAACAGGGGGACGTGGCTACACCTTC.

V and J are TRBV5-1 and TRBJ2-2; possible D gene TRBD2, 5 bases. The CDR3 is 16 residues long. V lost 1 base to trimming and J lost 1 base, with 11 bases between them. Looked up from germline, CDR1 is SGHRS and CDR2 is YFSETQ. CDR3 in amino acids: CASSLLVALNTGELFF. CDR3 nucleotide sequence: TGCGCCAGCAGCTTGTTGGTAGCGTTGAACACCGGGGAGCTGTTTTTT.

This rearrangement joins TRBV7-8 to TRBJ2-7; 7 bases are shared with TRBD1. Trimming took 5 bases from V and 4 from J; bases not matched to a gene: 2. CDR3 length: 12 residues. CDR1 is SGHVS, CDR2 FQNEAQ, per germline. DNA for the CDR3: TGTGCCAGCAGCGACAGGGTTTACGAGCAGTACTTC. Its translation: CASSDRVYEQYF.

The chain has TRBV21-1 and TRBJ2-1; TRBD2, as called in the table, went unchecked against the DNA. TRBV21-1 is assigned pseudogene status. The CDR3 extends over 13 amino acids. The CDR3 DNA follows: TGTGCCAGCAGCAAAGGTCGGAGGAATGAGCAGTTCTTC. Translating gives CASSKGRRNEQFF.

This rearrangement joins TRBV18 to TRBJ2-7, with D maybe TRBD2 (6 bases). The germline V gene encodes CDR1 KGHSH and CDR2 LQKENI. The V gene lost 3 bases and the J gene lost 6 bases, with 18 bases spanning the gap. CDR3 length: 15 residues. The DNA for the CDR3 is TGTGCCAGCTCACCCCCAGGACTCGGCGGGACCGAGCAGTACTTC. Protein product: CASSPPGLGGTEQYF.

This clone appeared once. The rearrangement joins TRBV7-9 to TRBJ2-3, with 10 bases lining up with TRBD2. This CDR3 spans 15 amino acids. V trimming: 9 bases; J trimming: 6 bases; junction bases outside the gene matches: 12. Germline V CDR1 and CDR2: SEHNR, FQNEAQ (reference sequence). CDR3 coding DNA: TGTGCCAGAGAGCCTAGCGGGGGCAGCTGGGATACGCAGTATTTT. The encoded protein is CAREPSGGSWDTQYF.